In its sample, the clone carrying this T cell receptor (beta chain) was seen once. This specimen belongs to a study of CD8 T cells in Susac syndrome. V shed 0 bases, J shed 15 bases, and the junction held 8 bases outside the gene matches. The germline V gene encodes CDR1 DFQATT and CDR2 SNEGSKA (reference sequence). The CDR3 covers 14 residues. Random hexamers were used to reverse transcribe an amount of roughly 0.5 to 1 ug RNA. An immunoSEQ multiplex PCR amplified TCR beta CDR3 over 54 Vbeta and 13 Jbeta. TCRdb recomputed calls from the immunoSEQ multiplex PCR reads with MiXCR, one row per CDR3 protein. This sample carries under 200,000 distinct CDR3 sequences, 95% of them seen once, and the ten largest clones take approximately 0.1%. Peripheral blood CD8+ and CD4+ T cells were profiled by TCR beta sequencing. Bulk CD8+ and CD4+ cells came from magnetic negative isolation; CD8+ TEMRA by FACS.

This receptor was obtained from a human donor in good health. J is TRBJ2-1 and V is TRBV20-1; 13 bases match TRBD2. The sample comprised CD4+ T cells from PBMCs. CDR3 region: CSARDQQGTSGTFF. The CDR3 coding sequence is TGCAGTGCTAGAGATCAGCAAGGGACTAGCGGGACGTTCTTC.